In this sample, the clone carrying this TCR beta chain turned up many times. This specimen comes from a study of human T cells and chemical hapten exposure. TCRdb re-analysed the RACE reads in MiXCR, keeping a single row per CDR3 protein. Of some 100,000 distinct CDR3 sequences in the sample, approximately 8.8% were seen once. Time point defined: patch test 2, 6 weeks after DPC sensitization. Treatment denoted: therapeutic diphenylcyclopropenone sensitization with weekly scalp DPC. Looked up from germline, CDR1 is MNHEY and CDR2 is SVGEGT. Between the trimmed V and J ends, which lost 1 base and 4 bases, there was a span of 7 bases. This CDR3 is built from 13 residues.

This TCR came from a woman aged 40 to 55 with alopecia areata. Some clones in this sample may be carry-over from other donors' samples. The chain links TRBV6-2 or TRBV6-3 to TRBJ1-2; D is unclear. This specimen consisted of whole blood, obtained in connection with sensitization to the hapten diphenylcyclopropenone (DPC). CDR3 sequence: CASSYLPFYGYTF. The DNA of the CDR3 is TGTGCCAGCAGTTACTTGCCCTTCTATGGCTACACCTTC.